The 30 T cell receptor beta chains in this list originate from one sample, sequenced in a study of T cell responses to AZD1222 COVID-19 vaccine. The data were produced by immunoSEQ multiplex PCR, yet TCRdb's version contains in-frame clones alone and is incomplete. The table has 250,000 to 300,000 clones, 90% to 95% seen once. Here the sequenced sample was peripheral blood, taken 28 days after the second AZD1222 dose. The receptors here all came from an adult who received the AZD1222 COVID-19 vaccine.

The chain couples TRBV25-1 to TRBJ2-3; TRBD1 is a possible D gene (6 bases). Looked up from germline, CDR1 is MGHDK and CDR2 is SYGVNS. This CDR3 comprises 14 residues. V was shortened by 4 bases and J by 1 base, with 9 bases between the two germline ends. The chain's CDR3 is CASSGTARTDTQYF. In nucleotides, the CDR3 is TGTGCCAGCAGTGGGACAGCCCGCACAGATACGCAGTATTTT. The variable domain in full, with the rest retrieved from reference TRBV25-1 and TRBJ2-3, is EADIYQTPRYLVIGTGKKITLECSQTMGHDKMYWYQQDPGMELHLIHYSYGVNSTEKGDLSSESTVSRIRTEHFPLTLESARPSHTSQYLCASSGTARTDTQYFGPGTRLTVL.

J is TRBJ2-7 and V is TRBV4-3; no definite D call. This CDR3 spans 16 amino acids. CDR1 and CDR2 (germline): LGHNA, YSLEER. Trimming took 1 base from V and 0 from J, leaving 13 bases between them. CDR3 sequence (DNA): TGCGCCAGCAGCCAAGGGGGTCCCAGGAGCTCCTACGAGCAGTACTTC. Protein: CASSQGGPRSSYEQYF.

The chain links TRBV10-1 to TRBJ2-7; no firm D call. The CDR3 runs to 13 residues. Per germline, CDR1 WNHNN and CDR2 SYGVQD (reference sequence). V was trimmed by 7 bases and J by 4 bases, leaving 14 bases between them. The CDR3 region is CASTPPPVYEQYF. The CDR3 DNA reads TGCGCCAGCACCCCTCCTCCGGTTTACGAGCAGTACTTC.

The chain recombines TRBV5-5 with TRBJ2-1; D possibly uses TRBD1 or TRBD2 (6 bases each). V was cut by 5 bases and J by 6 bases, with 15 bases left in between. The CDR3 runs 14 residues. Germline assignment: CDR1 SGHKS and CDR2 YYEKEE (reference sequence). CDR3 DNA: TGTGCCAGCAGTTTGTATGGAGGGGGCAATGAGCAGTTCTTC. It codes for CASSLYGGGNEQFF.

The chain links TRBV2 to TRBJ1-5; TRBD1 might be the D (5 bases). Trimming removed 4 bases from V and 0 bases from J, with 13 bases in between. CDR1 and CDR2 (germline): SNHLY, FYNNEI. The CDR3 is 16 residues long. The CDR3 DNA is TGTGCCAGCAGTGTACGACGGGGGTATAGCAATCAGCCCCAGCATTTT. Amino acid sequence: CASSVRRGYSNQPQHF.

The genes are TRBV4-3 and TRBJ2-3, with 8 bases lining up with TRBD1. V was clipped by 0 bases and J by 10 bases; unmatched bases: 6. CDR1 and CDR2 (germline): LGHNA, YSLEER. The CDR3 is made up of 14 amino acids. The CDR3: CASSQDQYRGAQYF. In DNA, the CDR3 is TGCGCCAGCAGCCAAGATCAATACAGGGGGGCGCAGTATTTT.

The sample holds one count of this clone. The CDR3 DNA follows: TGTGCCAGCACCGGACAGAACTATGGCTACACCTTC. This encodes CASTGQNYGYTF. This sequence joins TRBV12-3 or TRBV12-4 and TRBJ1-2; D is perhaps TRBD1 (6 bases). Trimming cost V 7 bases and J 2 bases, with 8 bases left between them. The CDR3 is 12 amino acids.

J is TRBJ2-5 and V is TRBV19; 8 bases match TRBD1. CDR3 length: 14 amino acids. V gave up 5 bases and J gave up 2 bases; unmatched junction bases: 4. Germline-derived CDR1 and CDR2 are LNHDA and SQIVND (reference sequence). The CDR3: CASSYRDRQETQYF. For the CDR3, the DNA is TGTGCCAGTAGTTACCGGGACAGGCAAGAGACCCAGTACTTC.

The rearrangement links TRBV29-1 to TRBJ2-7; 8 nucleotides line up with TRBD1. The V gene end was trimmed by 2 bases and the J gene end by 6 bases; junction bases not matched to a gene: 9. Germline CDR1 reads SQVTM; CDR2 reads ANQGSEA. This CDR3 contains 14 residues. Here the CDR3 DNA reads TGCAGCGTTGAAACAGGGACAGGTCTCGGCGAGCAGTACTTC. This sequence encodes CSVETGTGLGEQYF.

The chain carries TRBV6-5 and TRBJ1-3; D unresolved. The CDR3 runs to 15 residues. Trimming removed 5 bases at V and 0 bases at J, with 11 bases between. Looked up from germline, CDR1 is MNHEY and CDR2 is SVGAGI. The CDR3 loop is CASSPSVNSGNTIYF. The CDR3 nucleotides read TGTGCCAGCAGTCCGTCTGTGAACTCTGGAAACACCATATATTTT.

The V call is TRBV3-1 (or the pseudogene TRBV3-2), the J call TRBJ1-1; D is perhaps TRBD1 (6 bases). V was shortened by 2 bases and J by 7 bases, with 17 bases between the two germline ends. CDR3 length: 15 amino acids. Germline V gene sequence: CDR1 LGHDT, CDR2 YNNKEL (reference sequence). Here the CDR3 reads CASSQMMGAQGEAFF. The CDR3 bases are TGTGCCAGCAGCCAAATGATGGGGGCACAGGGTGAAGCTTTCTTT.

The CDR3 spells CASSRGRDIYSNQPQHF. The CDR3 DNA reads TGTGCCAGTAGTAGGGGTCGGGACATCTATAGCAATCAGCCCCAGCATTTT. The genes are TRBV19 and TRBJ1-5; weak D call: TRBD1 (6 bases). Germline V gene sequence: CDR1 LNHDA, CDR2 SQIVND (reference sequence). V lost 4 bases, J lost 0 bases, and 16 bases lay in between. The CDR3 runs 17 residues.

This rearrangement joins TRBV6-1 to TRBJ1-2; 7 nucleotides agree with TRBD1. The CDR3 contains 14 residues. Germline V gives CDR1 MNHNS, CDR2 SASEGT. The V and J ends lost 1 base and 4 bases, in that order; junction bases with no gene match: 3. CDR3 region: CASSEGTGRYGYTF. The CDR3 nucleotides are TGTGCCAGCAGTGAAGGGACAGGCCGCTATGGCTACACCTTC.

The chain employs TRBV19 and TRBJ1-5; tentatively, D is TRBD1 (5 bases). Trimming took 6 bases from V and 0 from J, leaving 15 bases between them. This CDR3 contains 16 residues. Germline loops: CDR1 LNHDA, CDR2 SQIVND (reference sequence). As DNA, the CDR3 is TGTGCCAGTAGCGGGGGTCGCGCAAATAGCAATCAGCCCCAGCATTTT. Its translation: CASSGGRANSNQPQHF.

This clone appeared once. The chain couples TRBV9 to TRBJ1-3, with TRBD1 as a possible D gene (6 bases). The V gene's germline CDR1 is SGDLS and CDR2 YYNGEE. V lost 0 bases to trimming and J lost 9 bases, with 13 bases between them. CDR3 length: 14 amino acids. The CDR3 sequence: CASSVDWTVGTIYF. The CDR3 coding sequence is TGTGCCAGCAGCGTAGACTGGACAGTGGGCACCATATATTTT. The full variable domain, completed using reference TRBV9 and TRBJ1-3, is DSGVTQTPKHLITATGQRVTLRCSPRSGDLSVYWYQQSLDQGLQFLIQYYNGEERAKGNILERFSAQQFPDLHSELNLSSLELGDSALYFCASSVDWTVGTIYFGEGSWLTVV.

The V gene is TRBV14, the J gene TRBJ1-6; 9 bases line up with TRBD1. Germline assignment: CDR1 SGHDN and CDR2 FVKESK. The J segment lost 9 bases and the V segment lost 2 bases, leaving 5 bases of the junction unmatched. The CDR3 contains 15 residues. CDR3 loop: CASSQLDRGGSPLHF. The DNA for the CDR3 is TGTGCCAGCAGCCAATTGGACAGGGGAGGTTCACCCCTCCACTTT.

CDR3 sequence: CASSYSIPGTYEQYF. In nucleotides, the CDR3 is TGTGCCAGCAGTTACTCGATTCCGGGGACCTACGAGCAGTACTTC. The chain couples TRBV6-5 to TRBJ2-7; TRBD2 is a possible D gene (5 bases). Germline V gene data show CDR1 as MNHEY and CDR2 as SVGAGI. Trimming shortened V by 0 bases and J by 2 bases, and 11 bases separated the two germline ends. The CDR3 contains 15 residues.

The V gene is TRBV4-1, the J gene TRBJ1-3, with no clear D. The CDR3 length is 16 residues. CDR1 MGHRA and CDR2 YSYEKL come from the germline V gene. The ends were cut back, 1 base at V and 0 bases at J, with 10 bases in the middle. The CDR3 loop is CASSQVARSSGNTIYF. Here the CDR3 DNA reads TGCGCCAGCAGCCAAGTAGCGAGGAGCTCTGGAAACACCATATATTTT.

This chain connects TRBV27 to TRBJ1-2; a possible D gene is TRBD1 (6 bases). Germline V gives CDR1 MNHEY, CDR2 SMNVEV (reference sequence). The germline V and J ends were trimmed by 5 bases and 4 bases, with 20 bases remaining between them. This CDR3 has 16 amino acids. The CDR3: CASSPRRPGQLYGYTF. In nucleotides, the CDR3 is TGTGCCAGCAGTCCAAGGCGGCCTGGACAGCTCTATGGCTACACCTTC.

This clone was counted only a few times. The J gene is TRBJ2-1, the V gene TRBV13; 12 bases fit TRBD2. The J segment lost 6 bases and the V segment lost 5 bases, leaving 11 bases of the junction unmatched. Germline assignment: CDR1 PRHDT and CDR2 FYEKMQ (reference sequence). The CDR3 has 17 residues. The CDR3 nucleotides read TGTGCCAGCAGCCTGGGACTAGCGGGTCCCCGGGGCAATGAGCAGTTCTTC. Residues: CASSLGLAGPRGNEQFF.

CDR3 amino acids: CASSLSQSKNIQYF. In DNA form, the CDR3 reads TGTGCCAGCAGCCTATCCCAGAGCAAAAACATTCAGTACTTC. The V call is TRBV6-2 or TRBV6-3, the J call TRBJ2-4; D is undetermined. CDR3 size: 14 residues. Germline V gives CDR1 MNHEY, CDR2 SVGEGT. Trimming took 6 bases from V and 3 from J, leaving 12 bases between them.

This clone occurred once. V gene TRBV10-2 combines with J gene TRBJ2-3, with unresolved D. Trimming pared 8 bases from V and 3 bases from J, leaving 12 bases between. This CDR3 has 13 amino acids. Per the germline V gene, CDR1 is WSHSY and CDR2 is SAAADI. CDR3 in amino acids: CASRPVGTDTQYF. The CDR3, as DNA: TGCGCCAGCCGGCCCGTAGGTACAGATACGCAGTATTTT.

The chain recombines TRBV9 with TRBJ2-5; 13 nucleotides match TRBD2. The CDR3 covers 15 residues. Per the germline V gene, CDR1 is SGDLS and CDR2 is YYNGEE. V was clipped by 4 bases and J by 2 bases; unmatched bases: 2. The CDR3 reads CASSRLAGGQETQYF. In DNA, the CDR3 is TGTGCCAGCAGCCGACTAGCGGGGGGACAAGAGACCCAGTACTTC.

This chain links TRBV19 with TRBJ2-1; the D is unclear. V lost 3 bases and J 0 bases, leaving 12 bases between the germline ends. The CDR3 has 16 amino acids. Germline V gene data show CDR1 as LNHDA and CDR2 as SQIVND (reference sequence). The CDR3 nucleotides read TGTGCCAGTAGTATCGGCACCAAAGGCTCCTACAATGAGCAGTTCTTC. This gives the protein CASSIGTKGSYNEQFF.

This clone was recorded a few times. The chain uses TRBV15 and TRBJ2-7; TRBD2 is a possible D gene (6 bases). The CDR3 spans 14 residues. Germline V lookup: CDR1 LNHNV, CDR2 YYDKDF (reference sequence). V was pared by 0 bases and J by 6 bases, with 12 bases between. As DNA, the CDR3 is TGTGCCACCAGCAGAGATCGCGGGGTGGGCGAGCAGTACTTC. Translated: CATSRDRGVGEQYF.

The V call is TRBV19, the J call TRBJ1-2; D may be TRBD1 (6 bases). In germline, CDR1 is LNHDA, CDR2 SQIVND (reference sequence). The CDR3 is made up of 16 amino acids. Trimming stripped 3 bases from V and 7 bases from J, with 21 bases between. The CDR3 DNA is TGTGCCAGTAGTATCCTCGGCGAGGGGGTTCAAAGTGGCTACACCTTC. Translated, it gives CASSILGEGVQSGYTF.

The J gene is TRBJ2-6, the V gene TRBV28, with a weak D call TRBD2 (5 bases). CDR1 and CDR2 (germline): MDHEN, SYDVKM. This CDR3 is 15 amino acids long. V gave up 4 bases and J gave up 0 bases, with 7 bases separating them. CDR3 protein: CASSSGGSGANVLTF. Written as DNA, the CDR3 is TGTGCCAGCAGTTCCGGAGGCTCTGGGGCCAACGTCCTGACTTTC.

DNA for the CDR3: TGTGCCACCAGTGCCCAGGGCCCGGGTTATGGCTACACCTTC. Protein sequence: CATSAQGPGYGYTF. V gene TRBV24-1 combines with J gene TRBJ1-2; maybe TRBD1 (5 bases). CDR1 KGHDR and CDR2 SFDVKD come from the germline V gene. The CDR3 is 14 amino acids. With 5 bases removed from V and 5 bases from J, the gap between germline ends came to 14 bases.

This chain links TRBV2 with TRBJ1-5; D remains unclear. This CDR3 region has 12 residues. Trimming took off 6 bases at V and 7 bases at J, with 10 bases between the two ends. Germline V gene sequence: CDR1 SNHLY, CDR2 FYNNEI. CDR3 sequence (DNA): TGTGCCAGCAGGCCAAACGACCAGCCCCAGCATTTT. This translates into CASRPNDQPQHF.

The chain links TRBV2 to TRBJ1-5; no firm D call. The CDR3 is made up of 14 amino acids. The V gene lost 4 bases and the J gene lost 13 bases, with 20 bases spanning the gap. Germline assignment: CDR1 SNHLY and CDR2 FYNNEI. CDR3 sequence reads: CASSAEVGLGGQHF. CDR3 in DNA: TGTGCCAGCAGTGCGGAAGTAGGGCTGGGTGGTCAGCATTTT.